Listed below are T cell receptor beta chains from one sample, sequenced in a study of T cell responses to AZD1222 COVID-19 vaccine. Data came from immunoSEQ multiplex PCR; TCRdb stores just in-frame clones and leaves some out. The profile shows about 100,000 clones, roughly 90% of them singletons. The specimen comprised peripheral blood, sampled on day 0 of AZD1222 vaccination. The receptors derive from an adult in good health. Each CDR3 is given with its conserved first and last residue. D genes are given only for firm matches. Only some rows state a clone size, as once, few, many or a class for expanded clones.

v_gene: TRBV9
j_gene: TRBJ2-3
abundance: .
d_gene: TRBD2
CDR3nt: TGTGCCAGCAGCGAGGGACTAGCGGGAGAACGTTATACGCAGTATTTT
CDR3aa: CASSEGLAGERYTQYF

v_gene: TRBV4-1
j_gene: TRBJ2-2
abundance: .
d_gene: .
CDR3nt: TGCGCCAGCAGCCAAGATTTTATCGGACAGCACGGGGAGCTGTTTTTT
CDR3aa: CASSQDFIGQHGELFF

v_gene: TRBV28
j_gene: TRBJ1-1
abundance: once
d_gene: .
CDR3nt: TGTGCCAGCAGTGCTGCTACAGTATTGGCTGAAGCTTTCTTT
CDR3aa: CASSAATVLAEAFF

v_gene: TRBV10-3
j_gene: TRBJ1-2
abundance: .
d_gene: TRBD1
CDR3nt: TGTGCCATCAAGGGACAGGTACTTAACTATGGCTACACCTTC
CDR3aa: CAIKGQVLNYGYTF

v_gene: TRBV25-1
j_gene: TRBJ1-1
abundance: .
d_gene: .
CDR3nt: TGTGCCAGCAATTTTAACACTGAAGCTTTCTTT
CDR3aa: CASNFNTEAFF

v_gene: TRBV25-1
j_gene: TRBJ2-2
abundance: .
d_gene: .
CDR3nt: TGTGCCAGCAGTGAATACTTCGGCAGCGCGAACACCGGGGAGCTGTTTTTT
CDR3aa: CASSEYFGSANTGELFF

v_gene: TRBV28
j_gene: TRBJ1-5
abundance: .
d_gene: .
CDR3nt: TGTGCCAGCAGTTTATCCCCCGTGTGGAATCAGCCCCAGCATTTT
CDR3aa: CASSLSPVWNQPQHF

v_gene: TRBV10-2
j_gene: TRBJ2-7
abundance: .
d_gene: .
CDR3nt: TGCGCCAGCAGCGTCGGACAGGACCAGCGGGGGCAGTACTTC
CDR3aa: CASSVGQDQRGQYF

v_gene: TRBV7-9
j_gene: TRBJ1-2
abundance: .
d_gene: .
CDR3nt: TGTGCCAGCAGCCCCTCCATGATAGCACAGAGTCGCTACACCTTC
CDR3aa: CASSPSMIAQSRYTF

v_gene: TRBV9
j_gene: TRBJ1-1
abundance: .
d_gene: .
CDR3nt: TGTGCCAGCAGCGGAAATATGAACACTGAAGCTTTCTTT
CDR3aa: CASSGNMNTEAFF

v_gene: TRBV7-6
j_gene: TRBJ2-1
abundance: .
d_gene: TRBD2
CDR3nt: TGTGCCAGCAGCTTAGAAGGACTAGCGGAGGGCTCCTACAATGAGCAGTTCTTC
CDR3aa: CASSLEGLAEGSYNEQFF

v_gene: TRBV10-1
j_gene: TRBJ2-7
abundance: .
d_gene: .
CDR3nt: TGCGCCAGCAGTGATGGAAGCTACGAGCAGTACTTC
CDR3aa: CASSDGSYEQYF

v_gene: TRBV10-3
j_gene: TRBJ2-7
abundance: few
d_gene: TRBD2
CDR3nt: TGTGCCATCAGTGAGTCAGCGGGGGCCTACGAGCAGTACTTC
CDR3aa: CAISESAGAYEQYF

v_gene: TRBV5-8
j_gene: TRBJ1-2
abundance: .
d_gene: TRBD1
CDR3nt: TGTGCCAGCAGCTTGATGAAGGGGGCAACCTATGGCTACACCTTC
CDR3aa: CASSLMKGATYGYTF

v_gene: TRBV14
j_gene: TRBJ2-1
abundance: .
d_gene: .
CDR3nt: TGTGCCAGCAGCCCACAGGGCCATGAGCAGTTCTTC
CDR3aa: CASSPQGHEQFF

v_gene: TRBV28
j_gene: TRBJ1-3
abundance: .
d_gene: TRBD1
CDR3nt: TGTGCCAGCAGTTTTCGTTCTACAGGGGTAACTGGAAACACCATATATTTT
CDR3aa: CASSFRSTGVTGNTIYF

v_gene: TRBV10-2
j_gene: TRBJ1-4
abundance: .
d_gene: .
CDR3nt: TGCGCCAGCAGTGAAGGGGAAAAACTGTTTTTT
CDR3aa: CASSEGEKLFF

v_gene: TRBV19
j_gene: TRBJ2-1
abundance: .
d_gene: TRBD1
CDR3nt: TGTGCCAGTAATACAATGAGGGATGGGGGGACAGGACACAATGAGCAGTTCTTC
CDR3aa: CASNTMRDGGTGHNEQFF

v_gene: TRBV30
j_gene: TRBJ2-7
abundance: .
d_gene: TRBD1
CDR3nt: TGTGCCTTTAGGGGGCCGGGGAACGAGCAGTACTTC
CDR3aa: CAFRGPGNEQYF

v_gene: TRBV5-1
j_gene: TRBJ2-1
abundance: .
d_gene: .
CDR3nt: TGCGCCAGCAGCCTGAGCTTATCCCGAGACTACAATGAGCAGTTCTTC
CDR3aa: CASSLSLSRDYNEQFF

v_gene: TRBV28
j_gene: TRBJ1-5
abundance: .
d_gene: .
CDR3nt: TGTGCCACCACAGGGACCTATAGCAATCAGCCCCAGCATTTT
CDR3aa: CATTGTYSNQPQHF

v_gene: TRBV6-5
j_gene: TRBJ2-7
abundance: .
d_gene: .
CDR3nt: TGTGCCAGCAGCCCAGGGACTCTTACCTACGAGCAGTACTTC
CDR3aa: CASSPGTLTYEQYF

v_gene: TRBV24-1
j_gene: TRBJ1-1
abundance: .
d_gene: .
CDR3nt: TGTGCCACCAGTGAGAGCTCGGGGCAGAACACTGAAGCTTTCTTT
CDR3aa: CATSESSGQNTEAFF

v_gene: TRBV7-2
j_gene: TRBJ2-5
abundance: .
d_gene: .
CDR3nt: TGTGCCAGCAGCCCGAGGACAGACCAGTACTTC
CDR3aa: CASSPRTDQYF

v_gene: TRBV4-2
j_gene: TRBJ2-7
abundance: few
d_gene: TRBD2
CDR3nt: TGTGCCAGCAGCCAAGAGGCAGCGGGAGGGCCGGACGAGCAGTACTTC
CDR3aa: CASSQEAAGGPDEQYF

v_gene: TRBV4-1
j_gene: TRBJ2-3
abundance: .
d_gene: .
CDR3nt: TGCGCCAGCAGGCACCGACTGAGCACAGATACGCAGTATTTT
CDR3aa: CASRHRLSTDTQYF

v_gene: TRBV7-9
j_gene: TRBJ1-2
abundance: .
d_gene: .
CDR3nt: TGTGCCAGCAGCGAAGGTTATGGTCATGGCTACACCTTC
CDR3aa: CASSEGYGHGYTF

v_gene: TRBV11-2
j_gene: TRBJ2-1
abundance: .
d_gene: TRBD2
CDR3nt: TGTGCCAGCAGTCACGTCCTAGCGGGAGGGCTTCAATGGGATGAGCAGTTCTTC
CDR3aa: CASSHVLAGGLQWDEQFF

v_gene: TRBV2
j_gene: TRBJ1-6
abundance: .
d_gene: .
CDR3nt: TGTGCCAGCAGCCCCCAGGGAACAGGGCGGGGATCACCCCTCCACTTT
CDR3aa: CASSPQGTGRGSPLHF

v_gene: TRBV6-2/TRBV6-3
j_gene: TRBJ2-6
abundance: few
d_gene: .
CDR3nt: TGTGCCAGCAGCCTTCCGAGAGGTGGGGCCAACGTCCTGACTTTC
CDR3aa: CASSLPRGGANVLTF

v_gene: TRBV6-1
j_gene: TRBJ1-3
abundance: .
d_gene: .
CDR3nt: TGTGCCAGCCGGTCTGGAAACACCATATATTTT
CDR3aa: CASRSGNTIYF

v_gene: TRBV7-9
j_gene: TRBJ1-1
abundance: .
d_gene: .
CDR3nt: TGTGCCAGCAGTCAACAAGCCCAGAACACTGAAGCTTTCTTT
CDR3aa: CASSQQAQNTEAFF

v_gene: TRBV9
j_gene: TRBJ1-4
abundance: few
d_gene: .
CDR3nt: TGTGCCAGCAGCGTCGGTCCCTCGGGACGAGCTAATGAAAAACTGTTTTTT
CDR3aa: CASSVGPSGRANEKLFF

v_gene: TRBV3-1/TRBV3-2
j_gene: TRBJ2-3
abundance: few
d_gene: .
CDR3nt: TGTGCCAGCAGCCAAGACGCAGGGCCGGTTTCAGATACGCAGTATTTT
CDR3aa: CASSQDAGPVSDTQYF

v_gene: TRBV29-1
j_gene: TRBJ1-1
abundance: .
d_gene: .
CDR3nt: TGCAGCGTTGACGTAGGGCACGGGGTGAACACTGAAGCTTTCTTT
CDR3aa: CSVDVGHGVNTEAFF

v_gene: TRBV12-3/TRBV12-4
j_gene: TRBJ2-4
abundance: .
d_gene: .
CDR3nt: TGTGCCAGCAGTACAATAGCCAAAAACATTCAGTACTTC
CDR3aa: CASSTIAKNIQYF

v_gene: TRBV6-5
j_gene: TRBJ2-2
abundance: .
d_gene: .
CDR3nt: TGTGCCAGCACGAGGGACCTGAACACCGGGGAGCTGTTTTTT
CDR3aa: CASTRDLNTGELFF

v_gene: TRBV11-2
j_gene: TRBJ2-3
abundance: .
d_gene: .
CDR3nt: TGTGCCAGCAGCTTAGGCGTTTGGCGGGATACAAATTGGGATACGCAGTATTTT
CDR3aa: CASSLGVWRDTNWDTQYF

v_gene: TRBV5-1
j_gene: TRBJ1-2
abundance: .
d_gene: .
CDR3nt: TGCGCCAGCCATGGCTACACCTTC
CDR3aa: CASHGYTF

v_gene: TRBV18
j_gene: TRBJ1-1
abundance: .
d_gene: .
CDR3nt: TGTGCCAGCTCACCACCCGCCAGGAAAAATGAAGCTTTCTTT
CDR3aa: CASSPPARKNEAFF

v_gene: TRBV7-8
j_gene: TRBJ2-3
abundance: .
d_gene: TRBD2
CDR3nt: TGTGCCAGCAGCATAGGACTAGCGGGTACGCAGTATTTT
CDR3aa: CASSIGLAGTQYF

v_gene: TRBV6-5
j_gene: TRBJ1-3
abundance: .
d_gene: .
CDR3nt: TGTGCCAGCAGTACTACGGGAACAAGCACCATATATTTT
CDR3aa: CASSTTGTSTIYF

v_gene: TRBV24-1
j_gene: TRBJ2-3
abundance: .
d_gene: .
CDR3nt: TGTGCCACCAGTGACCCAGCGGGCACAGATACGCAGTATTTT
CDR3aa: CATSDPAGTDTQYF

v_gene: TRBV6-2/TRBV6-3
j_gene: TRBJ2-7
abundance: .
d_gene: .
CDR3nt: TGTGCCAGCAGTTTCTACAGGGCCTACGAGCAGTACTTC
CDR3aa: CASSFYRAYEQYF

v_gene: TRBV28
j_gene: TRBJ1-3
abundance: .
d_gene: TRBD1
CDR3nt: TGTGCCAGCAGTACCGGACAGGGGTACACCATATATTTT
CDR3aa: CASSTGQGYTIYF

v_gene: TRBV7-9
j_gene: TRBJ2-7
abundance: once
d_gene: .
CDR3nt: TGTGCCAGCGGGGGGAGCTCCTACGAGCAGTACTTC
CDR3aa: CASGGSSYEQYF

v_gene: TRBV6-5
j_gene: TRBJ1-5
abundance: .
d_gene: .
CDR3nt: TGTGCCAGCACAAGGAGCAATCAGCCCCAGCATTTT
CDR3aa: CASTRSNQPQHF

v_gene: TRBV20-1
j_gene: TRBJ2-1
abundance: .
d_gene: .
CDR3nt: TGCAGTGCTAGTCCTCGGACTACCAGAACCATCAAGAGCTCCTACAATGAGCAGTTCTTC
CDR3aa: CSASPRTTRTIKSSYNEQFF

v_gene: TRBV27
j_gene: TRBJ1-2
abundance: few
d_gene: .
CDR3nt: TGTGCCAGCAGTTCGGGACTTTACTATGGCTACACCTTC
CDR3aa: CASSSGLYYGYTF